This T cell receptor beta chain was sequenced in a study of blood T cell repertoires in COVID-19. About the study: PBMCs, B-cell-depleted T cells, or T cells provided the cDNA or gDNA that made up the material.

In the original analysis: Scientists estimated how many nucleated cells there were by amplifying reference gene primers. The repertoire was sequenced with immunoSEQ multiplex PCR; TCRdb's copy has only in-frame clones and lacks some. The V and J calls and the clone size are those of that table, but D and trimming were determined from the DNA. The sample lists around 72,000 clones, roughly 87% occurring once. Germline V CDR1 and CDR2: MNHEY, SVGEGT. Germline trimming cut 2 bases from V and 3 bases from J; bases unmatched to any gene: 10. The CDR3 is 17 amino acids. Sequences were obtained from peripheral blood. The V call is TRBV6-2 or TRBV6-3, the J call TRBJ2-7; 10 nucleotides line up with TRBD1. The TCR comes from a human donor in a cohort sampled during active COVID-19. CDR3 loop: CASSYPLGTGEYYEQYF. The CDR3 bases are TGTGCCAGCAGTTACCCCCTGGGGACAGGGGAATACTACGAGCAGTACTTC.